The 23 T cell receptor beta chains below come from one sample, sequenced in a study of T cells in Graves' hyperthyroidism and ophthalmopathy. Template material for amplifying TCR beta CDR3 regions consisted of RNA transcripts. The study used the HTBI primer set for a first-round RT-PCR of the TCR CDR3. Via MiXCR, TCRdb re-called the multiplex PCR reads, giving one row per CDR3 protein. Here the sample spans about 660,000 distinct CDR3 sequences, 45% being singletons. Sequencing was carried out using peripheral blood or thyroid tissue (not recorded which). These receptors all stem from an adult man with Graves' disease, either hyperthyroidism or ophthalmopathy (not recorded which).

This clonotype was recorded a few times. The chain links TRBV12-3 or TRBV12-4 to TRBJ1-6; D not resolved. Trimming stripped 5 bases from V and 7 bases from J, with 15 bases between. The CDR3 runs to 15 residues. CDR3 bases: TGTGCCAGCAGTCTCGGATCCCACCCGAATTCACCCCTCCACTTT. It encodes CASSLGSHPNSPLHF.

In its sample, this clonotype was seen many times. The chain has TRBV7-2 and TRBJ2-6; D remains unclear. This CDR3 has 15 amino acids. The V end was cut by 5 bases, the J end by 0 bases, with 8 bases between. Germline V gene lookup returns CDR1 SGHTA and CDR2 FQGNSA. CDR3 nucleotides: TGTGCCAGCAGCCCTGACATCTCTGGGGCCAACGTCCTGACTTTC. Its translation: CASSPDISGANVLTF.

The chain is built from TRBV7-9 and TRBJ1-2; D perhaps matches TRBD1 (6 bases). Germline V gene data show CDR1 as SEHNR and CDR2 as FQNEAQ (reference sequence). With 5 bases removed from V and 4 bases from J, the gap between germline ends came to 17 bases. The CDR3 has 15 amino acids. CDR3 loop: CASSQGGSGPYGYTF. DNA for the CDR3: TGTGCCAGCAGCCAAGGGGGTAGTGGTCCCTATGGCTACACCTTC.

The gene calls are TRBV7-9 and TRBJ1-3; 9 bases map to TRBD1. V trimming: 6 bases; J trimming: 4 bases; junction bases outside the gene matches: 22. Germline CDR1 is SEHNR and CDR2 is FQNEAQ (reference sequence). The CDR3 spans 20 residues. The CDR3 spells CASSHIIGTGHLSTGNTIYF. The CDR3, as DNA: TGTGCCAGCAGTCACATAATCGGGACAGGGCATTTATCGACCGGAAACACCATATATTTT.

The chain couples TRBV14 to TRBJ1-1; D unresolved. This CDR3 contains 16 residues. The V gene lost 3 bases and the J gene lost 1 base, with 15 bases spanning the gap. Germline V CDR1 and CDR2: SGHDN, FVKESK. This CDR3 reads CASSQDLSEGNTEAFF. CDR3 in DNA: TGTGCCAGCAGCCAGGACCTGTCGGAGGGGAACACTGAAGCTTTCTTT.

This clonotype was counted only a few times. The CDR3 here is CASSSTGPKETQYF. CDR3 in DNA: TGTGCCAGCAGTTCGACGGGGCCCAAAGAGACCCAGTACTTC. J is TRBJ2-5 and V is TRBV19, with D perhaps TRBD1 or TRBD2 (5 bases each). CDR3 length: 14 amino acids. CDR1 is LNHDA and CDR2 is SQIVND in the germline V gene (reference sequence). With 9 bases removed from V and 3 bases from J, the gap between germline ends came to 17 bases.

This clonotype was counted ten times or more. The chain is built from TRBV9 and TRBJ2-6; TRBD1 or TRBD2 may be the D gene (5 bases each). Germline V gene data show CDR1 as SGDLS and CDR2 as YYNGEE. This CDR3 region has 16 residues. The V and J ends lost 0 bases and 3 bases respectively, with 10 bases between them. CDR3 in DNA: TGTGCCAGCAGCGTAGGAGGGACGTTTGGGGCCAACGTCCTGACTTTC. Translation: CASSVGGTFGANVLTF.

V usage is TRBV29-1 and J usage is TRBJ2-7; D might be TRBD2 (6 bases). CDR3 length: 14 residues. Germline V gene data show CDR1 as SQVTM and CDR2 as ANQGSEA. The V and J ends lost 7 bases and 0 bases respectively, with 16 bases between them. The CDR3, as DNA: TGCAGCGGAGGGGTCGGGACTGTCTCCTACGAGCAGTACTTC. It encodes CSGGVGTVSYEQYF.

This clonotype occurred a few times. The V call is TRBV7-9, the J call TRBJ1-4; 7 bases are a match to TRBD1. Trimming at V came to 5 bases and at J to 10 bases, leaving 10 bases not matched to a gene. Germline CDR1 reads SEHNR; CDR2 reads FQNEAQ (reference sequence). This CDR3 contains 14 residues. The CDR3 loop reads CASSPGTAGRKLFF. The CDR3 DNA follows: TGTGCCAGCAGCCCCGGGACAGCGGGGAGAAAACTGTTTTTT.

This clonotype was recorded a few times. This chain connects TRBV7-6 to TRBJ1-2; D unclear. CDR3 size: 18 residues. Germline V CDR1 and CDR2: SGHVS, FNYEAQ. V was clipped by 5 bases and J by 3 bases, with 25 bases between them. The CDR3 DNA reads as TGTGCCAGCAGCCGTGTATTAAAGGACCCTAATCGGGACTATGGCTACACCTTC. Translation: CASSRVLKDPNRDYGYTF.

The table lists this clonotype with a few counts. V and J are TRBV7-9 and TRBJ2-2; possibly TRBD2 for D (5 bases). Trimming shortened V by 5 bases and J by 1 base, and 23 bases separated the two germline ends. Germline assignment: CDR1 SEHNR and CDR2 FQNEAQ (reference sequence). CDR3 length: 19 residues. Here the CDR3 DNA reads TGTGCCAGCAGCCAACCCCTAGGAGGCGGGCGGCGGAACACCGGGGAGCTGTTTTTT. Protein sequence: CASSQPLGGGRRNTGELFF.

In its sample, this clonotype was seen a few times. V and J are TRBV5-4 and TRBJ1-1; D is undetermined. Trimming cost V 3 bases and J 1 base, with 16 bases left between them. Germline assignment: CDR1 SGHNT and CDR2 YYREEE (reference sequence). The CDR3 extends over 16 amino acids. The CDR3 sequence is CASSSGKSTSNTEAFF. CDR3 nucleotides: TGTGCCAGCAGCTCTGGGAAATCGACCTCGAACACTGAAGCTTTCTTT.

The chain combines TRBV20-1 with TRBJ1-5; D not certain. The germline V gene has CDR1 DFQATT and CDR2 SNEGSKA (reference sequence). Deletions cut 1 base from V and 1 base from J, with 11 bases between. This CDR3 contains 15 residues. The CDR3 protein is CSARAGLTSNQPQHF. CDR3 coding DNA: TGCAGTGCTAGAGCAGGCCTCACCAGCAATCAGCCCCAGCATTTT.

There are many counts of this clonotype. V is TRBV7-3 and J is TRBJ1-6, with D possibly being TRBD1 (6 bases). Trimming stripped 5 bases from V and 8 bases from J, with 16 bases between. The germline V gene has CDR1 SGHTA and CDR2 FQGTGA. The CDR3 spans 15 residues. The CDR3 is CASSPRGGADSPLHF. Here the CDR3 DNA reads TGTGCCAGCAGCCCTCGGGGGGGGGCTGATTCACCCCTCCACTTT.

The table lists this clonotype with a count of one. The CDR3 region has the DNA TGTGCCATCAGCCCTAGCGGGCCAGGTGAAAAACTGTTTTTT. It yields the protein CAISPSGPGEKLFF. The V and J genes are TRBV10-3 and TRBJ1-4; D gene ambiguous. The CDR3 has 14 residues. Germline CDR1 ENHRY, CDR2 SYGVKD. Trimming shortened V by 6 bases and J by 7 bases, and 15 bases separated the two germline ends.

The chain combines TRBV7-9 with TRBJ1-2, with D unresolved. This CDR3 region has 13 residues. The V end lost 6 bases, the J end lost 6 bases, and 14 bases lay between the germline ends. The germline gives CDR1 SEHNR, CDR2 FQNEAQ (reference sequence). CDR3 DNA: TGTGCCAGCAGTGAATCGGGATTTAATGGCTACACCTTC. Protein: CASSESGFNGYTF.

The chain employs TRBV15 and TRBJ1-2, with D hard to call. This CDR3 is 14 amino acids long. V dropped 3 bases and J dropped 8 bases, with 16 bases sitting between them. CDR1 is LNHNV, CDR2 YYDKDF, per germline (reference sequence). CDR3 sequence (DNA): TGTGCCACCAGCAGCACCTACACCGACGAGGGCTACACCTTC. Translation gives CATSSTYTDEGYTF.

Note on this clonotype: Germline is not matched at one junction end, which may reflect a read error. The chain employs TRBV6-1 and TRBJ1-2, with TRBD1 matching over 9 bases. This CDR3 contains 13 residues. CDR1 MNHNS and CDR2 SASEGT come from the germline V gene. CDR3 in amino acids: CAGRTTGGGGYTF. CDR3 sequence (DNA): TGTGCCGGCAGAACTACAGGGGGCGGTGGCTACACCTTC.

This clonotype occurred once. The chain has TRBV7-3 and TRBJ1-4; TRBD1 is a possible D gene (5 bases). V lost 3 bases, J lost 7 bases, and 12 bases lay in between. Germline CDR1 SGHTA, CDR2 FQGTGA. The CDR3 extends over 14 amino acids. CDR3 DNA sequence: TGTGCCAGCAGCTTGGCAGGGATAGTTGAAAAACTGTTTTTT. This sequence encodes CASSLAGIVEKLFF.

This sequence joins TRBV7-9 and TRBJ1-1, with TRBD1 matching over 9 bases. Germline V gives CDR1 SEHNR, CDR2 FQNEAQ (reference sequence). Trimming cost V 6 bases and J 10 bases; bases outside gene matches: 6. CDR3 length: 12 residues. For the CDR3, the DNA is TGTGCCAGCAGTCTACAGGGGGCTGGAGCTTTCTTT. It codes for CASSLQGAGAFF.

This clonotype occurred a few times. The genes are TRBV7-6 and TRBJ1-1; no firm D call. In germline, CDR1 is SGHVS, CDR2 FNYEAQ. V was trimmed by 1 base and J by 1 base, leaving 10 bases between them. The CDR3 consists of 15 residues. In DNA, the CDR3 is TGTGCCAGCAGCTTAGTGAGGGATGCGAACACTGAAGCTTTCTTT. Translating gives CASSLVRDANTEAFF.

The table lists this clonotype with a few counts. The gene calls are TRBV9 and TRBJ1-6; D is perhaps TRBD1 (5 bases). The germline V gene encodes CDR1 SGDLS and CDR2 YYNGEE. The CDR3 covers 14 residues. V lost 5 bases and J 14 bases, leaving 20 bases between the germline ends. CDR3 coding DNA: TGTGCCAGCAGTTTTGAACGGCGGACAACGACCCTCCACTTT. Protein product: CASSFERRTTTLHF.

The gene calls are TRBV20-1 and TRBJ2-7; possibly TRBD1 or TRBD2 for D (6 bases each). The CDR3 contains 15 residues. Germline-derived CDR1 and CDR2 are DFQATT and SNEGSKA (reference sequence). Trimming cost V 5 bases and J 4 bases, with 21 bases left between them. The DNA of the CDR3 is TGCAGTGCTCGGGCTGTTGGAGGGGGGAAGTACGAGCAGTACTTC. This codes for CSARAVGGGKYEQYF.